This T cell receptor (beta chain) was obtained from a study of identical twins (dated by TCRdb to 2016 to 2017). With respect to the entire study: To test whether fetal clonotypes persist, the study used deep sequencing on TCR alpha and beta repertoires from monozygotic twins, unrelated adults of various ages, and cord blood. Replicate twin experiments were performed at different times using different library preparation protocols to rule out contamination. Overall study results and their limits: Compared with coincidental sharing between unrelated individuals, out-of-frame TCR alpha sequences shared between twins showed an excess of sequences with low generation probability. Because the same donors could not be followed over many years, the conclusions relied on cross-sectional statistical analysis. Invariant T cells such as MAIT and iNKT could partly confound zero-insertion analyses, although diverse VJ usage argued against such confounding for most clonotypes. Abundant cord blood beta clonotypes carried fewer insertions; young adult naive repertoires showed a weaker similar trend, while memory repertoires showed none. A weaker excess of twin sharing was found in beta out-of-frame sequences because the signal-to-noise ratio was lowered by fewer shared sequences. Out-of-frame TCR alpha sharing in monozygotic twins was systematically underestimated by recombination models, whereas sharing between unrelated individuals was in agreement with the recombination models.

The receptor library was made with 5' RACE. The data were produced on an Illumina HiSeq 2000. A universal primer binding site was introduced by template switching, and a unique molecular identifier was present in the final cDNA, enabling accurate counting of TCR cDNA molecules. Specific primers in the conserved constant-segment region were used to synthesize first-strand cDNA for TCR alpha and beta chains. Each cDNA library was double barcoded, with a SMART-Mk sample barcode plus Illumina barcodes, to control for contamination. TruSeq adapter sequences along with Illumina sample barcodes were introduced in two successive PCR steps. TCR alpha and beta cDNA libraries were sequenced on the Illumina HiSeq platform with custom primers. As for the authors' bioinformatics: Unique molecular identifiers were extracted from raw reads with MiGEC, and CDR3 positions were determined with MiXCR. For each individual, recombination models were inferred using an EM algorithm with the repgenHMM and IGoR tools. Shared clonotypes were analyzed with the tcR package in R, and sharing was normalized by the product of cloneset sizes. To study raw recombination without the effects of thymic and clonal selection, out-of-frame nonproductive sequences were analyzed. The public reads were reanalyzed by TCRdb: fastp trimming at Q25, MiXCR alignment, in-frame beta chains only. Rows merge per CDR3 protein into single entries with the most common DNA and genes. Clone size and V and J calls follow TCRdb, not the original study. The sample has roughly 470,000 distinct CDR3 sequences on record, roughly 13% of them singletons. The biggest ten clones account for approximately 1% of the sample.

Every donor was a healthy Caucasian. The twin cohort comprised three pairs of female monozygotic twins, all aged roughly 18 to 30 years. CD4+ and CD8+ T cell populations were isolated with positive isolation kits from Invitrogen. The CDR3 starts with the cysteine, ends with the phenylalanine, and has 13 residues. The sequence is cut down to CDR3 DNA, 39 bases in frame from base 1. The germline V gene gives CDR1 as SGHAT and CDR2 as FQNNGV. For this chain, trimming is 3 bases at the V end and 6 bases at the J end, and the number of junction bases without a gene match is 1. About this clonotype: Its antigen target is currently unknown. No base qualities exist here, and no much larger clone lies one base off it.

The sample was also reused in another study, on yellow fever vaccine responses in identical twins. The second investigation adds: The T cell response to vaccination in identical twins was reported by the authors to appear partly convergent and partly personalized. In identical twins, the study followed T cell clones that responded to the vaccine with precision.

The material sequenced was CD4+ T cells sorted from blood. This chain joins TRBV11-2 to TRBJ2-4, with TRBD1 identical over 8 junction bases. The receptor was isolated from a woman between 18 and 29 years old in good health. The CDR3 here reads CASSLDRVNIQYF. The sequenced DNA: TGTGCCAGCAGCTTGGACAGGGTAAACATTCAGTACTTC.